By sample share, the clone carrying this T cell receptor beta chain is medium-sized. This entry belongs to a study of tissue T cells after allogeneic stem cell transplantation. TCRbeta CDR3 was sequenced at survey depth with template counts. Clones were sequenced by immunoSEQ multiplex PCR, and TCRdb holds only the in-frame ones, with some missing. The sample lists approximately 5,300 clones; roughly 62% were seen once. CDR3 length: 16 residues. V lost 0 bases, J lost 4 bases, and 14 bases lay in between. Germline CDR1 MNHEY, CDR2 SMNVEV (reference sequence). The TCR comes from a male donor aged 60 or over with lung cancer. The genes are TRBV27 and TRBJ2-3; TRBD1 is a possible D gene (6 bases). Material: tissue from the jejunum, obtained at autopsy. CDR3 coding DNA: TGTGCCAGCAGTTTATCAAATGTACAGGGTCCAGATACGCAGTATTTT. Its translation: CASSLSNVQGPDTQYF.